One TCR beta chain is described in this entry. This clonotype was picked up a small number of times. Its antigen is currently not known. No qualities accompany the bases; no much larger clone lies one base away. This entry is derived from a study of T cells in Graves' hyperthyroidism and ophthalmopathy (dated 2019 in TCRdb). Turning to the overall study: Peripheral blood samples were taken at initial diagnosis, before any treatment was given. In over five Graves' hyperthyroidism patients, the study also compared T-cell repertoires from thyroid tissue with T-cell repertoires from blood. The approximately 98 discovery patients were randomly divided into training and test sets at a 7:3 ratio. Whether ophthalmopathy could be predicted prospectively was tested in an independent validation cohort made up of roughly 19 hyperthyroidism patients plus 17 patients who later progressed to ophthalmopathy. After sampling, hyperthyroidism patients received methimazole starting at 30 mg daily, and ophthalmopathy patients received high-dose intravenous methylprednisolone. TCR Vbeta CDR3 sequencing of fewer than 150 peripheral blood samples (43 ophthalmopathy, about 75 hyperthyroidism and approximately 17 progressor patients) is reported in the paper. To identify TCR V-J signatures that set the groups apart, the researchers used a discovery cohort of 95 to 100 patients, made up of 43 with Graves' ophthalmopathy and 55 to 65 with stable Graves' hyperthyroidism.

Points the paper makes about the study in general: No statistical method was used to fix the sample size in advance, and group allocation was not hidden from the investigators. In validation, progression to ophthalmopathy was predicted by the model with around 70% sensitivity and around 75% specificity, a median of 6.5 months before onset. Most expanded thyroid clonotypes (frequency above 0.001) were also found in blood, which suggests that blood repertoires may mirror thyroid immune responses. In cross-validation, a model built on a 13 V-J signature told ophthalmopathy apart from stable hyperthyroidism with under 90% sensitivity and about 81% specificity, and in testing the same model reached 80%/75%.

The CDR3 goes from the cysteine to the phenylalanine over 14 residues. Of the read, only the CDR3 DNA is kept; its 42 bases are in frame from base 1. CDR1 and CDR2 are drawn from the germline V gene: MNHNS, SASEGT. A distance of 8 bases separates the germline ends of V and J, which lose 4 bases and 2 bases respectively. The TCR beta CDR3 regions were amplified from RNA transcripts. For the first round of RT-PCR on the TCR CDR3, the HTBI primer set was used together with the Qiagen OneStep RT-PCR kit. The libraries were constructed in a second round of multiplex PCR and then size-selected and purified. Sequencing of the libraries was done on an Illumina HiSeq2000 using paired-end 100 bp reads. Per the authors' processing: SOAPnuke was used to process the raw data, with reads discarded if the reads contained adapters or uncalled bases, had a mean Phred below 15, or lacked an exact constant-primer or identifier match. High-quality paired reads were merged with COPE v1.2.5, and unique nucleotide sequences were defined as clonotypes. Clonotypes were aligned to IMGT TRBV, TRBD and TRBJ reference segments using MiTCR v1.1. Analysis was restricted to V-J combinations with a frequency above 0.0001, which covered roughly 99% of repertoires. The TCS score was defined as the ratio of F50 (clonal expansion) to E x V (chaos), calculated using BLOSUM62-based TCRdist between CDR3 peptides within each V-J. Welch's t-statistics and random forest reduced several hundred V-J features to roughly 13, which were used in a naive Bayes classifier (R e1071). TCRdb cleaned the public reads at Q25 with fastp, built clones with MiXCR and kept in-frame beta chains. One record per CDR3 amino acid sequence lists the most common genes and DNA. For this entry, the V and J calls and clone size follow TCRdb and not the study's own pipeline. The sample table records hundreds of thousands of distinct CDR3 sequences; roughly 17% of these occur just once. Together, the top ten hold approximately 18% of the sample.

Stable Graves' hyperthyroidism was defined as the absence of progression to ophthalmopathy over 18 months of follow-up. Hyperthyroidism patients were newly diagnosed, with disease duration under 2 months, and aged 18 to 65 years. Patients with uncontrolled infections, other autoimmune diseases, pregnancy or lactation were excluded. Diagnoses relied on clinical symptoms, serum thyroxine and TRAb, thyroid ultrasound and orbital computed tomography. PBMCs were isolated from 7.5 to 10 ml of fresh peripheral blood by Ficoll-Paque density gradient centrifugation. Total RNA was extracted with Trizol reagent, and quality was checked on an Agilent 2100 Bioanalyzer.

Sequenced sample: blood. This receptor was taken from a woman aged 18 to 35 with Graves' hyperthyroidism. The sequence links TRBV6-1 to TRBJ2-2; the D gene is unclear. Read as DNA, the sequence is TGTGCCAGCAGTGCCCTACCAAACACCGGGGAGCTGTTTTTT. The translation is CASSALPNTGELFF.